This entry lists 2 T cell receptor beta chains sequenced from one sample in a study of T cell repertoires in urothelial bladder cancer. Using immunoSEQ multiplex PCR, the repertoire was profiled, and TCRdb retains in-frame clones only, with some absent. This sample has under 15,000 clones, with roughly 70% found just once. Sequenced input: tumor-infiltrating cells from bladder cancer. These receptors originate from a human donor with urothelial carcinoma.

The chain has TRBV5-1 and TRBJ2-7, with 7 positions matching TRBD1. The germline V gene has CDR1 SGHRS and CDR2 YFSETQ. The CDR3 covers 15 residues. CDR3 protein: CASSLRGGFSYEQYV. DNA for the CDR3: TGTGCCAGCAGCTTAAGAGGGGGCTTCTCCTACGAGCAGTACGTC.

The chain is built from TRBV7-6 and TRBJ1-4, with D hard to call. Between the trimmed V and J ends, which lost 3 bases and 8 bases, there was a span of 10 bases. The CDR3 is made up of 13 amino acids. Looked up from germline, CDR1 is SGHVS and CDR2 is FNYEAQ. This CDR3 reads CASSFQVGEKLFF. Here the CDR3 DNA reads TGTGCCAGCAGCTTCCAGGTGGGGGAAAAACTGTTTTTT.